This entry lists 12 T cell receptor beta chains sequenced from one sample in a study of T cells in Graves' hyperthyroidism and ophthalmopathy. Researchers amplified the TCR beta CDR3 regions from RNA transcripts. A set of HTBI primers served as the primers for a first-round RT-PCR of the TCR CDR3. TCRdb ran MiXCR on the multiplex PCR reads and lists one entry per CDR3 protein. The sample shows roughly 110,000 distinct CDR3 sequences, about 17% of them seen only once. Specimen: blood. The source is a woman aged 45 to 65 with Graves' hyperthyroidism.

This clonotype was recorded many times. CDR3 loop: CASSEGSGGSEQYF. The CDR3 DNA sequence: TGCGCCAGCAGTGAGGGGTCAGGGGGGAGCGAGCAGTACTTC. This rearrangement joins TRBV10-1 to TRBJ2-7, with D maybe TRBD1 (7 bases). Trimming shortened V by 2 bases and J by 6 bases, and 14 bases separated the two germline ends. The CDR3 is 14 amino acids. Germline V gives CDR1 WNHNN, CDR2 SYGVQD (reference sequence).

This clonotype appeared a single time. The V call is TRBV29-1, the J call TRBJ2-7; D tentatively fits TRBD1 or TRBD2 (5 bases each). The CDR3 loop spans 14 amino acids. The germline V gene encodes CDR1 SQVTM and CDR2 ANQGSEA. V was shortened by 0 bases and J by 0 bases, with 9 bases between the two germline ends. The CDR3, as DNA: TGCAGCGTTGAAGAAGGGGAGAACTCCTACGAGCAGTACTTC. Its protein product is CSVEEGENSYEQYF.

This clonotype was seen many times. The CDR3 reads CASSLALTGGRSDTQYF. CDR3 coding DNA: TGCGCCAGCAGCTTGGCCCTGACAGGGGGCAGGTCAGATACGCAGTATTTT. The V call is TRBV5-1, the J call TRBJ2-3, with TRBD1 matching 10 bases. The CDR3 extends over 17 amino acids. Germline-derived CDR1 and CDR2 are SGHRS and YFSETQ. Losses at the gene ends were 0 bases for V and 4 bases for J; bases not matched to a gene: 8.

The chain carries TRBV5-1 and TRBJ1-2; 10 bases line up with TRBD1. This CDR3 comprises 15 residues. Looked up from germline, CDR1 is SGHRS and CDR2 is YFSETQ. The ends lost 2 bases at V and 5 bases at J; junction bases unmatched: 6. The CDR3 region is CASSLIGTGEYGYTF. Here the CDR3 DNA reads TGCGCCAGCAGCTTAATCGGGACAGGGGAATATGGCTACACCTTC.

This chain joins TRBV14 and TRBJ2-5; tentatively, D is TRBD1 (6 bases). This CDR3 has 15 residues. Trimming shortened V by 3 bases and J by 5 bases, and 16 bases separated the two germline ends. Germline-derived CDR1 and CDR2 are SGHDN and FVKESK. CDR3 loop: CASSQGWGPEETQYF. The CDR3 DNA is TGTGCCAGCAGCCAGGGGTGGGGGCCCGAGGAGACCCAGTACTTC.

At least ten counts were recorded for this clonotype. The chain employs TRBV2 and TRBJ1-6; 7 nucleotides match TRBD1. The CDR3 is 15 residues long. Germline V gives CDR1 SNHLY, CDR2 FYNNEI. J lost 6 bases, V lost 7 bases, and 9 bases had no gene match. The CDR3 reads CASTGRQGSNSPLHF. The CDR3 nucleotides read TGTGCCAGCACCGGGAGACAGGGCTCTAATTCACCCCTCCACTTT.

This clonotype was found many times. The V gene is TRBV5-1, the J gene TRBJ1-2; TRBD1 aligns across 7 bases. The germline CDR1 and CDR2 sequences are SGHRS and YFSETQ. Trimming cost V 4 bases and J 4 bases; bases outside gene matches: 7. This CDR3 comprises 14 residues. DNA for the CDR3: TGCGCCAGCAGCGGTAACAGGGGTGGCTATGGCTACACCTTC. This encodes CASSGNRGGYGYTF.

Ten or more counts support this clonotype. The chain links TRBV2 to TRBJ1-2; D unclear. Trimming took 0 bases from V and 4 from J, leaving 9 bases between them. The CDR3 has 14 residues. The germline gives CDR1 SNHLY, CDR2 FYNNEI. DNA for the CDR3: TGTGCCAGCAGTGAAGCGCGACACATCTATGGCTACACCTTC. Residues: CASSEARHIYGYTF.

The V and J genes are TRBV6-1 and TRBJ1-1; TRBD1 might be the D (6 bases). Germline V lookup: CDR1 MNHNS, CDR2 SASEGT. V shed 2 bases and J shed 1 base, with 17 bases lying between them. This CDR3 is 17 amino acids long. The CDR3 protein is CASSELAGGLTNTEAFF. The CDR3 nucleotides are TGTGCCAGCAGTGAACTCGCGGGGGGGCTTACGAACACTGAAGCTTTCTTT.

V gene TRBV11-3 combines with J gene TRBJ2-3, with 9 bases aligning to TRBD2. Germline V gene sequence: CDR1 SGHNT, CDR2 YENEEA. There are 17 residues in the CDR3. Trimming took 5 bases from V and 1 from J; bases not matched to a gene: 10. The CDR3 DNA sequence: TGTGCCAGCAGCATAGGACTAGCGAGTGGGGGCACAGATACGCAGTATTTT. This gives the protein CASSIGLASGGTDTQYF.

This clonotype was detected many times. The chain couples TRBV2 to TRBJ2-1; 7 positions match TRBD1. From germline, CDR1 is SNHLY and CDR2 FYNNEI. V gave up 11 bases and J gave up 12 bases; unmatched junction bases: 16. The CDR3 is made up of 13 amino acids. The CDR3 nucleotides are TGTGCCGGATCAACAGGGGTCTACGGGTCGCAGTTCTTC. It translates to CAGSTGVYGSQFF.

V usage is TRBV6-1 and J usage is TRBJ2-1, with 10 bases matching TRBD1. The length of the CDR3 is 16 residues. Germline trimming cut 5 bases from V and 2 bases from J; bases unmatched to any gene: 6. Per germline, CDR1 MNHNS and CDR2 SASEGT. CDR3 DNA sequence: TGTGCCAGCAGTATGGGACAGGGGATAACCTACAATGAGCAGTTCTTC. This sequence encodes CASSMGQGITYNEQFF.